The present TCR beta chain was sequenced within a study of T cell repertoires in cytomegalovirus infection. Study-wide context: Evidence of both CMV infection and a matching HLA type came from public TCR beta signatures. Study conclusions and caveats: It was HLA-C-restricted CMV-specific TCR beta clonotypes that dominated the response ex vivo. Cumulated frequencies of public TCR beta families served to identify carriers of CMV plus the relevant HLA.

There are many counts of this clonotype. Antigen: not known. There are 14 residues in the CDR3. The germline CDR1 and CDR2 sequences are LNHDA and SQIVND (reference sequence). The V and J ends lost 5 bases and 3 bases respectively, with 14 bases between them. TCRdb itself ran the reads through MiXCR, one entry per CDR3 protein. The sample gives fewer than 250,000 distinct CDR3 sequences, approximately 13% of which show up once; 1.5% to 2% is in the top ten. V is TRBV19 and J is TRBJ2-7; D not certain. The TCR was taken from a human donor in good health (CMV status not recorded). Some clones in this sample may be carry-over from other donors' samples. The source material was PBMCs. The CDR3 nucleotides read TGTGCCAGTAGTCCCCCCGACGGATACTACGAGCAGTACTTC. Protein: CASSPPDGYYEQYF.